This TCR beta chain emerged from a study of identical twins. TCRdb re-derived calls from the 5' RACE reads in MiXCR, one entry per CDR3 protein. The table lists over 600,000 distinct CDR3 sequences, around 21% of them singletons. The CDR3 has 13 amino acids. V gave up 3 bases and J gave up 2 bases, with 6 bases separating them. The germline V gene encodes CDR1 SGHTA and CDR2 FQGNSA. These data were likewise used in another study, on T cells expressing NK-cell markers. According to that study: Sorted CD3+CD56+NKG2C+, CD3+CD56+NKG2C- and CD3+CD56-NKG2C+ T-cell subsets were beta-chain profiled. HCMV seropositivity marked most of the eight sequenced donors; one was seronegative.

The chain carries TRBV7-2 and TRBJ2-3; D uncertain. Source material: PBMCs. The receptor was derived from a woman under 30 in good health. Written as DNA, the CDR3 is TGTGCCAGCAGCTTGTATACCACAGATACGCAGTATTTT. Its translation is CASSLYTTDTQYF.